These T cell receptor beta chains were read from a single sample in a study of blood T cells in healthy people across ages. Each CDR3 protein gets one entry after TCRdb re-called the 5' RACE reads with MiXCR. Among over a million distinct CDR3 sequences listed, approximately 59% were seen once. Sequencing used blood. The origin of the receptors is a man aged 18-30 years in good health. CDR3s include the opening cysteine and the closing phenylalanine or tryptophan. Fields, in order: D gene, J gene, V gene, clone size, CDR3 DNA, CDR3 protein. The D gene is left open where the match is weak. For some rows the clone size is stated as once, few or many, or as a class when expanded; others skip it.

d_gene: TRBD1
j_gene: TRBJ1-2
v_gene: TRBV4-3
abundance: .
CDR3nt: TGCGCCAGCAGCCAAGATGGTCAGGGGGCGGAGGGCTACACCTTC
CDR3aa: CASSQDGQGAEGYTF

d_gene: .
j_gene: TRBJ2-7
v_gene: TRBV4-1
abundance: few
CDR3nt: TGCGCCAGCAGCCATCTGGTACTAGGACCCTACGAGCAGTACTTC
CDR3aa: CASSHLVLGPYEQYF

d_gene: .
j_gene: TRBJ2-6
v_gene: TRBV12-3/TRBV12-4
abundance: once
CDR3nt: TGTGCCAGCAGTTCCGAGTGGGGGACGGATAACTCTGGGGCCAACGTCCTGACTTTC
CDR3aa: CASSSEWGTDNSGANVLTF

d_gene: TRBD2
j_gene: TRBJ2-1
v_gene: TRBV10-3
abundance: .
CDR3nt: TGTGCCATCAGTGAAGGGACTAGCGGGAGCTCCTACAATGAGCAGTTCTTC
CDR3aa: CAISEGTSGSSYNEQFF

d_gene: TRBD1
j_gene: TRBJ2-1
v_gene: TRBV29-1
abundance: .
CDR3nt: TGCAGCGTGGACAGGGTATCCTACAATGAGCAGTTCTTC
CDR3aa: CSVDRVSYNEQFF

d_gene: TRBD1
j_gene: TRBJ1-1
v_gene: TRBV20-1
abundance: .
CDR3nt: TGCAGTGCGCTACAGGGGATGAACACTGAAGCTTTCTTT
CDR3aa: CSALQGMNTEAFF

d_gene: .
j_gene: TRBJ2-5
v_gene: TRBV4-1
abundance: few
CDR3nt: TGCGCCAGCAGCCTAGGGGACGAGTTACAAGAGACCCAGTACTTC
CDR3aa: CASSLGDELQETQYF

d_gene: .
j_gene: TRBJ2-7
v_gene: TRBV28
abundance: few
CDR3nt: TGTGCCAGCTTAGGAGGGACACAGGGCAACGAGCAGTACTTC
CDR3aa: CASLGGTQGNEQYF

d_gene: .
j_gene: TRBJ1-2
v_gene: TRBV28
abundance: .
CDR3nt: TGTGCCAGCAGACTTTTACAGGGAGCTAACTATGGCTACACCTTC
CDR3aa: CASRLLQGANYGYTF

d_gene: TRBD1
j_gene: TRBJ1-1
v_gene: TRBV6-5
abundance: .
CDR3nt: TGTGCCAGCAGTCCCCGACAGGGGGCCACTGAAGCTTTCTTT
CDR3aa: CASSPRQGATEAFF

d_gene: .
j_gene: TRBJ2-7
v_gene: TRBV27
abundance: .
CDR3nt: TGTGCCAGCAGTCCAATCCCCTCCTACGAGCAGTACTTC
CDR3aa: CASSPIPSYEQYF

d_gene: .
j_gene: TRBJ2-7
v_gene: TRBV12-3/TRBV12-4
abundance: .
CDR3nt: TGTGCCAGCAGTTTAGGGGTACAGTCCGAGCAGTACTTC
CDR3aa: CASSLGVQSEQYF

d_gene: TRBD2
j_gene: TRBJ2-3
v_gene: TRBV27
abundance: few
CDR3nt: TGTGCCAGCTGGACTAGCGGGGCAGATACGCAGTATTTT
CDR3aa: CASWTSGADTQYF

d_gene: TRBD1
j_gene: TRBJ1-6
v_gene: TRBV7-9
abundance: .
CDR3nt: TGTGCCAGCAGGTTAGTTCAGGGGGCGGGTTCACCCCTCCACTTT
CDR3aa: CASRLVQGAGSPLHF

d_gene: .
j_gene: TRBJ2-2
v_gene: TRBV6-6
abundance: .
CDR3nt: TGTGCCAGCAGTTATGAGCCCGGGGAGCTGTTTTTT
CDR3aa: CASSYEPGELFF

d_gene: TRBD2
j_gene: TRBJ2-3
v_gene: TRBV20-1
abundance: .
CDR3nt: TGCAGTGCTAGTGTTAGCGGGGGACCCACAGATACGCAGTATTTT
CDR3aa: CSASVSGGPTDTQYF

d_gene: TRBD1
j_gene: TRBJ2-5
v_gene: TRBV6-2/TRBV6-3
abundance: once
CDR3nt: TGTGCCAGCAGTTACCGCTTGGACAGGGGCCACCAAGAGACCCAGTACTTC
CDR3aa: CASSYRLDRGHQETQYF

d_gene: .
j_gene: TRBJ1-3
v_gene: TRBV4-3
abundance: .
CDR3nt: TGCGCCAGCAGCCAAGCGCCTGGAAACACCATATATTTT
CDR3aa: CASSQAPGNTIYF

d_gene: .
j_gene: TRBJ1-1
v_gene: TRBV21-1
abundance: .
CDR3nt: TGTGCCAGCAGCAAAGGGGTTCAGGCTTTCTTT
CDR3aa: CASSKGVQAFF

d_gene: .
j_gene: TRBJ2-3
v_gene: TRBV28
abundance: many
CDR3nt: TGTGCCAGCAGTTTTGTGACAGATACGCAGTATTTT
CDR3aa: CASSFVTDTQYF

d_gene: TRBD1
j_gene: TRBJ2-1
v_gene: TRBV20-1
abundance: .
CDR3nt: TGCAGTGCAACTGACGGACAGGGCGGCCCTATCGGCGAGCAGTTCTTC
CDR3aa: CSATDGQGGPIGEQFF

d_gene: .
j_gene: TRBJ2-3
v_gene: TRBV27
abundance: .
CDR3nt: TGTGCCAGCACCCTAAGTGTCGCTAGCACAGATACGCAGTATTTT
CDR3aa: CASTLSVASTDTQYF

d_gene: .
j_gene: TRBJ2-1
v_gene: TRBV6-2/TRBV6-3
abundance: once
CDR3nt: TGTGCCAGCAGTTACGGCCAAGCCAATGGGCAGTTCTTC
CDR3aa: CASSYGQANGQFF

d_gene: .
j_gene: TRBJ1-4
v_gene: TRBV10-2
abundance: .
CDR3nt: TGCGCCAGCAGTGGGGGGGTTAATGAAAAACTGTTTTTT
CDR3aa: CASSGGVNEKLFF

d_gene: TRBD1
j_gene: TRBJ1-1
v_gene: TRBV11-2
abundance: few
CDR3nt: TGTGCCAGCAGCTTCACGGACAGGGCCACTGAAGCTTTCTTT
CDR3aa: CASSFTDRATEAFF

d_gene: .
j_gene: TRBJ1-6
v_gene: TRBV18
abundance: .
CDR3nt: TGTGCCAGCTCACCACAGAATATTGAATCACCCCTCCACTTT
CDR3aa: CASSPQNIESPLHF

d_gene: .
j_gene: TRBJ1-2
v_gene: TRBV25-1
abundance: .
CDR3nt: TGTGCCAGATTTTCGGGGCACGGCTACACCTTC
CDR3aa: CARFSGHGYTF

d_gene: .
j_gene: TRBJ1-4
v_gene: TRBV7-8
abundance: .
CDR3nt: TGTGCCAGCAGCTTAGAAAAGAATGAAAAACTGTTTTTT
CDR3aa: CASSLEKNEKLFF